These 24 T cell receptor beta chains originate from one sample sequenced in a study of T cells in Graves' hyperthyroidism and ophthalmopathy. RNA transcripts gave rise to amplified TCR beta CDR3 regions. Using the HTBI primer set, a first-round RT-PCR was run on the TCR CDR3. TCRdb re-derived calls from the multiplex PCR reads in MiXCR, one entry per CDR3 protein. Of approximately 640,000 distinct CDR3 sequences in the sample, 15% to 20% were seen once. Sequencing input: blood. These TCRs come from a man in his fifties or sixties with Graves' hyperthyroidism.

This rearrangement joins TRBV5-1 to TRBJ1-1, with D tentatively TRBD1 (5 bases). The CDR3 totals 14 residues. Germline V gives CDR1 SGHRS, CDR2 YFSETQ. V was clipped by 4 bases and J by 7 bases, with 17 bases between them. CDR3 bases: TGCGCCAGCAGCCCTAACTTGGGACCGATTGAAGCTTTCTTT. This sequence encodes CASSPNLGPIEAFF. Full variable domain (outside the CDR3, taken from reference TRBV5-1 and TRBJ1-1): KAGVTQTPRYLIKTRGQQVTLSCSPISGHRSVSWYQQTPGQGLQFLFEYFSETQRNKGNFPGRFSGRQFSNSRSEMNVSTLELGDSALYLCASSPNLGPIEAFFGQGTRLTVV.

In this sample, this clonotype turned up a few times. CDR3 DNA sequence: TGTGCCAGCAGCTTAGCTACGACAGGGCAGGAGCCCCAGCATTTT. It encodes CASSLATTGQEPQHF. The rearrangement uses TRBV7-2 and TRBJ1-5; TRBD1 aligns across 7 bases. In germline, CDR1 is SGHTA, CDR2 FQGNSA. The CDR3 has 15 amino acids. V trimming: 0 bases; J trimming: 8 bases; junction bases outside the gene matches: 7.

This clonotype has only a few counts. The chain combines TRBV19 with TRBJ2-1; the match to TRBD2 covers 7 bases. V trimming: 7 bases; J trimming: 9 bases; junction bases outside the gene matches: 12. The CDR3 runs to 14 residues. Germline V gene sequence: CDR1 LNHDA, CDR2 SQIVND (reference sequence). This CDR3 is CASTSRSGEGEQFF. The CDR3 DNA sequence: TGTGCCAGTACGTCGCGTTCGGGGGAGGGTGAGCAGTTCTTC.

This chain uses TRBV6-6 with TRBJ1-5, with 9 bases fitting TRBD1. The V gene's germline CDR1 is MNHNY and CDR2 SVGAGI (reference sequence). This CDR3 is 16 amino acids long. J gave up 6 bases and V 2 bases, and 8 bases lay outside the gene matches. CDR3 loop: CASSYQEQGAAQPQHF. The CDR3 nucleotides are TGTGCCAGCAGTTACCAAGAACAGGGGGCGGCTCAGCCCCAGCATTTT.

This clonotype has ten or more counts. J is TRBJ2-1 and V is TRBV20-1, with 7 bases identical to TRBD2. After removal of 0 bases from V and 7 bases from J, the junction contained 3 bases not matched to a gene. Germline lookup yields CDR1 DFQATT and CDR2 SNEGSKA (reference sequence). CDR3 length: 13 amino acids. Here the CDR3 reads CSARDGRRNEQFF. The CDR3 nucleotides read TGCAGTGCTAGAGACGGGAGGAGGAATGAGCAGTTCTTC.

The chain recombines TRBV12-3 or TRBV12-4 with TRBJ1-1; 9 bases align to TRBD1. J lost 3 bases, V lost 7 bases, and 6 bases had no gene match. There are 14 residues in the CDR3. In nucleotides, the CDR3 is TGTGCCAGCATTAGACGGACAGGGGACACTGAAGCTTTCTTT. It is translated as CASIRRTGDTEAFF.

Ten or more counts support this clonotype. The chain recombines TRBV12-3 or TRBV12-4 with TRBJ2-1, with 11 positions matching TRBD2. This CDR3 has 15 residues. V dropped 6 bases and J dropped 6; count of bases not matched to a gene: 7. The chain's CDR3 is CASSPLAGASNEQFF. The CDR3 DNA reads TGTGCCAGCAGCCCACTAGCGGGAGCTTCCAATGAGCAGTTCTTC.

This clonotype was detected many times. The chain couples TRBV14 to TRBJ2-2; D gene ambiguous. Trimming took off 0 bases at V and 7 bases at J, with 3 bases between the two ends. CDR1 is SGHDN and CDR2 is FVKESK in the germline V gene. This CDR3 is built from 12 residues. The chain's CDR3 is CASSQENGELFF. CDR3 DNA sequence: TGTGCCAGCAGCCAAGAGAACGGGGAGCTGTTTTTT.

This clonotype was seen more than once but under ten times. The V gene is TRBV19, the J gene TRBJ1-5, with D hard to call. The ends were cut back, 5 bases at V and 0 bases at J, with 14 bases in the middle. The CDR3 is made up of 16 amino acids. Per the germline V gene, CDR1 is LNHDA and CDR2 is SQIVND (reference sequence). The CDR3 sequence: CASSPPGGVSNQPQHF. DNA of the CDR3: TGTGCCAGTAGTCCCCCCGGTGGGGTTAGCAATCAGCCCCAGCATTTT.

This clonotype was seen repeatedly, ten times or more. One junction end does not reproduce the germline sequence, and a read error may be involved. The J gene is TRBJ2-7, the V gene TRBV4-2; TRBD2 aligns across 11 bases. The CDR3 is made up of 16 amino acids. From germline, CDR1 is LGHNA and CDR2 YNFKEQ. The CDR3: CASSQDLTSGAYEQYF. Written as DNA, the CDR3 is TGTGCCAGCAGTCAAGATCTGACTAGCGGGGCCTACGAGCAGTACTTC.

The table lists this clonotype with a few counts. CDR3 sequence: CSAHEPWGSGRAGDTQYF. The CDR3 nucleotides read TGCAGTGCCCACGAGCCATGGGGTAGCGGGAGGGCCGGAGATACGCAGTATTTT. The rearrangement links TRBV20-1 to TRBJ2-3, with TRBD2 identical over 11 bases. This CDR3 is built from 18 residues. Germline assignment: CDR1 DFQATT and CDR2 SNEGSKA (reference sequence). V dropped 6 bases and J dropped 5; count of bases not matched to a gene: 19.

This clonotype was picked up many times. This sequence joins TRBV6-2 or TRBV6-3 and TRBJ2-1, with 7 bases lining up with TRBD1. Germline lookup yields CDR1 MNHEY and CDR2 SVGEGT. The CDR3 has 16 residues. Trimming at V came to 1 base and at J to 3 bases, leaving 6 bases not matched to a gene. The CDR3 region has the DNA TGTGCCAGCAGTTACTGGGCCCGGGACAGCTACAATGAGCAGTTCTTC. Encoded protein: CASSYWARDSYNEQFF.

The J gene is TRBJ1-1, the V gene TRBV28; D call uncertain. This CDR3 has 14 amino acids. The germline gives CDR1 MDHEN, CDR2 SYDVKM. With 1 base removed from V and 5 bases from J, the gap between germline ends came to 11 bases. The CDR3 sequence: CASSLLAVNTEAFF. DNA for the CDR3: TGTGCCAGCAGTTTATTAGCCGTTAATACTGAAGCTTTCTTT.

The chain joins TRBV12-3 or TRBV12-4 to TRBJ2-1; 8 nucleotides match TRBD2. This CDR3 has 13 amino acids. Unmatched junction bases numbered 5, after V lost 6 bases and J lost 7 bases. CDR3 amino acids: CASSLTSVNEQFF. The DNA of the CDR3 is TGTGCCAGCAGCCTGACTAGCGTGAATGAGCAGTTCTTC.

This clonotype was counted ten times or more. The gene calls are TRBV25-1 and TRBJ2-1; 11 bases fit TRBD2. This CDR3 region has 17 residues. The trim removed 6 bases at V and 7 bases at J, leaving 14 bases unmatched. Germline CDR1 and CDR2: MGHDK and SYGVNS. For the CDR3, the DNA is TGTGCCAGCAGCGCAGTAGCGGGAGGGCCCCTGACAAATGAGCAGTTCTTC. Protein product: CASSAVAGGPLTNEQFF.

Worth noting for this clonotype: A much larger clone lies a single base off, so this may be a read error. The CDR3 nucleotides are TGTGCCGGCACTCCAATCCCCCCTAGCGGGAACACAGATACGCAGTATTTT. Protein product: CAGTPIPPSGNTDTQYF. The rearrangement joins TRBV28 to TRBJ2-3, with 9 bases matching TRBD2. Germline CDR1 is MDHEN and CDR2 is SYDVKM. The CDR3 is 17 amino acids. Unmatched junction bases numbered 17, after V lost 11 bases and J lost 2 bases.

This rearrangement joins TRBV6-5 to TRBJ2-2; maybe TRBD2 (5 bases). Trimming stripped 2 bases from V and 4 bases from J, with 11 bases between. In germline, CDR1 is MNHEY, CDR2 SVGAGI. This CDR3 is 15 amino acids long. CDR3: CASSYGSMSTGELFF. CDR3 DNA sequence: TGTGCCAGCAGTTACGGGAGTATGAGCACCGGGGAGCTGTTTTTT.

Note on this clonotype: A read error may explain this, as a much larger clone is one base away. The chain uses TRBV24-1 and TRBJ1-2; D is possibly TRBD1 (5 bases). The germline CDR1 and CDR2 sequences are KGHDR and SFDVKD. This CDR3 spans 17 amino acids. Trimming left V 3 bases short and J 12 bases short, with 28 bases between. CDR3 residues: CATSDPAGEGRDSGHTF. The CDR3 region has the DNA TGTGCCACCAGTGATCCCGCGGGGGAGGGACGAGACAGCGGCCACACCTTC.

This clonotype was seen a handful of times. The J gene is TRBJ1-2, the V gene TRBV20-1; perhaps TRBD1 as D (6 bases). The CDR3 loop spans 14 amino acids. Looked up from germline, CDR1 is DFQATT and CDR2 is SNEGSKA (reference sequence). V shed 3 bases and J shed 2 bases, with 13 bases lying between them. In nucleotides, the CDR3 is TGCAGTGCTAGTCAGGGGTCGGAAAACTATGGCTACACCTTC. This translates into CSASQGSENYGYTF.

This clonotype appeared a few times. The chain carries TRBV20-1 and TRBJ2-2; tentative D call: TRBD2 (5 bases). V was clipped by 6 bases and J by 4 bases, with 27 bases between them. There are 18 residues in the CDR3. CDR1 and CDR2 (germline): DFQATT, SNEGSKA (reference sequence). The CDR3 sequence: CSARTSRGIVMGTGELFF. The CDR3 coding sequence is TGCAGTGCACGTACTTCCAGAGGGATTGTTATGGGCACCGGGGAGCTGTTTTTT.

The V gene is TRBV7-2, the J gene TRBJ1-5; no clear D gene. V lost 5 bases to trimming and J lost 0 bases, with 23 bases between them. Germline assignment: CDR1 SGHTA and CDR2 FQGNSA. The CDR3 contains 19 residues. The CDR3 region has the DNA TGTGCCAGCAGCCCGAATGCTTTTGGAGAAAGTGATAGCAATCAGCCCCAGCATTTT. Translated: CASSPNAFGESDSNQPQHF.

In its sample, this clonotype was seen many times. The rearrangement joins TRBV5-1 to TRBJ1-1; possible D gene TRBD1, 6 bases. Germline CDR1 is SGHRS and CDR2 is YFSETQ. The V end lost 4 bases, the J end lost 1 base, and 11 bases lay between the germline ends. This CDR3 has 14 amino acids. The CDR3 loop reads CASSPWGQNTEAFF. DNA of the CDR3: TGCGCCAGCAGCCCTTGGGGACAGAACACTGAAGCTTTCTTT.

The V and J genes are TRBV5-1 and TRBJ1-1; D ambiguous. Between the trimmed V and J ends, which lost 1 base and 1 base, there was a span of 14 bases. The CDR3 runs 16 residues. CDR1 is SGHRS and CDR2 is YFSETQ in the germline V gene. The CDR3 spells CASSLNANGGNTEAFF. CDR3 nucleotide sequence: TGCGCCAGCAGCTTGAACGCGAACGGTGGGAACACTGAAGCTTTCTTT.

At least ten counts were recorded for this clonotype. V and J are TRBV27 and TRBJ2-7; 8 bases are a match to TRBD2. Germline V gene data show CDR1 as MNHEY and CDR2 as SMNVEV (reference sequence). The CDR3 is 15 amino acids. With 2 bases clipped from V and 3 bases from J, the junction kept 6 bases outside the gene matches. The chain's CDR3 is CASSLTTGTSYEQYF. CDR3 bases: TGTGCCAGCAGTTTAACTACCGGGACTAGCTACGAGCAGTACTTC.